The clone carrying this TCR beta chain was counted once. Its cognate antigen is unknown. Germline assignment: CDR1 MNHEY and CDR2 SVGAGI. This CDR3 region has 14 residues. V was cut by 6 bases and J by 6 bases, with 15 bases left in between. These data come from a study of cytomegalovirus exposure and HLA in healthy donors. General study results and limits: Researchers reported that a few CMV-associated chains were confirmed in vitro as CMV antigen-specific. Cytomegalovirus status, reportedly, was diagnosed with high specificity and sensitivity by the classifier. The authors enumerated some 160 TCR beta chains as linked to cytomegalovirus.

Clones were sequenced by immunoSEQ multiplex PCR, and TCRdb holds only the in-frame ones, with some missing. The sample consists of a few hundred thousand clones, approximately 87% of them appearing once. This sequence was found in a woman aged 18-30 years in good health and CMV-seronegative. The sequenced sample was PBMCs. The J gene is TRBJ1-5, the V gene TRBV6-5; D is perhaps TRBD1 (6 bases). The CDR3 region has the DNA TGTGCCAGCAGCCCGGCAGGGGAAGGTCAGCCCCAGCATTTT. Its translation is CASSPAGEGQPQHF.